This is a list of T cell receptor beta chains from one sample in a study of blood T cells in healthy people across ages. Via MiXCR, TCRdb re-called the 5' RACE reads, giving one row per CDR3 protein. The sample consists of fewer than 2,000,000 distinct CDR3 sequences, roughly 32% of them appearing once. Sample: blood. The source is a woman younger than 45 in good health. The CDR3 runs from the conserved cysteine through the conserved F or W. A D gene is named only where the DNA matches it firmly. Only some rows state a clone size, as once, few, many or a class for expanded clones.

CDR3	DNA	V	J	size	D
CASSYPPRGGLSYEQYF	TGTGCCAGCAGTTACCCACCTCGCGGAGGGCTCTCCTACGAGCAGTACTTC	TRBV6-6	TRBJ2-7	few	.
CASSLPGDEYNEQFF	TGTGCCAGCAGCTTACCAGGGGATGAGTACAATGAGCAGTTCTTC	TRBV7-6	TRBJ2-1	.	.
CASSVGQGNQETQYF	TGCGCCAGCAGCGTGGGACAGGGGAACCAAGAGACCCAGTACTTC	TRBV5-1	TRBJ2-5	.	TRBD1
CASSAGLAGTDTQYF	TGTGCCAGCAGCGCAGGACTAGCGGGCACAGATACGCAGTATTTT	TRBV7-2	TRBJ2-3	many	TRBD2
CASSFKVYEQYF	TGTGCCAGCAGTTTCAAGGTCTACGAGCAGTACTTC	TRBV12-3/TRBV12-4	TRBJ2-7	.	.
CAIPDFTTDTQYF	TGTGCCATCCCAGATTTTACCACAGATACGCAGTATTTT	TRBV6-4	TRBJ2-3	.	.
CASSFGSGGPGEQFF	TGTGCCAGCAGTTTCGGTAGCGGGGGGCCGGGTGAGCAGTTCTTC	TRBV27	TRBJ2-1	few	TRBD2
CASSVVKTGTADTQYF	TGTGCCAGCAGCGTAGTGAAAACCGGCACCGCAGATACGCAGTATTTT	TRBV9	TRBJ2-3	.	.
CAWRDAYEQYF	TGTGCCTGGAGAGACGCCTACGAGCAGTACTTC	TRBV30	TRBJ2-7	.	.
CASSYKTGTGGFEETQYF	TGTGCCAGCAGTTATAAAACCGGGACAGGGGGCTTCGAAGAGACCCAGTACTTC	TRBV6-5	TRBJ2-5	.	TRBD1
CASRPAIETEAFF	TGTGCCAGCAGACCGGCCATAGAGACTGAAGCTTTCTTT	TRBV12-3/TRBV12-4	TRBJ1-1	.	.
CASSQKGASGGVRDTQYF	TGCGCCAGCAGCCAGAAGGGAGCTAGCGGGGGGGTGAGAGATACGCAGTATTTT	TRBV4-1	TRBJ2-3	.	TRBD2
CASSLGFGIENEKLFF	TGTGCCAGCAGCTTAGGTTTCGGGATAGAGAATGAAAAACTGTTTTTT	TRBV7-6	TRBJ1-4	.	.
CSAYTSGGASYNEQFF	TGCAGTGCTTATACTAGCGGGGGGGCCTCCTACAATGAGCAGTTCTTC	TRBV20-1	TRBJ2-1	.	TRBD2
CAINPTGWDGYTF	TGTGCCATCAATCCGACAGGATGGGATGGCTACACCTTC	TRBV10-3	TRBJ1-2	many	.
CATSDFVRGTGELFF	TGTGCCACCAGTGATTTTGTGCGGGGGACCGGGGAGCTGTTTTTT	TRBV24-1	TRBJ2-2	.	TRBD2
CAGKAVDNSPLHF	TGTGCCGGAAAGGCTGTCGATAATTCACCCCTCCACTTT	TRBV6-6	TRBJ1-6	.	.
CVSSYPKTGATDGYTF	TGTGTCAGCAGTTACCCGAAGACGGGGGCGACCGACGGCTACACCTTC	TRBV6-6	TRBJ1-2	.	.
CASSPRTVRYEQYF	TGTGCCAGCAGTCCGCGGACGGTAAGGTACGAGCAGTACTTC	TRBV28	TRBJ2-7	.	.
CASSPGLLKYF	TGCGCCAGCAGCCCGGGACTTTTGAAGTACTTC	TRBV5-1	TRBJ2-5	few	.
CSAREPRMGGPYGYTF	TGCAGTGCTAGAGAACCCCGGATGGGCGGACCCTATGGCTACACCTTC	TRBV20-1	TRBJ1-2	.	.
CAISEGEKLFF	TGTGCCATCAGCGAGGGTGAAAAACTGTTTTTT	TRBV10-3	TRBJ1-4	few	.
CASSQGAAYEQYF	TGTGCCAGCAGCCAAGGGGCTGCCTACGAGCAGTACTTC	TRBV14	TRBJ2-7	many	.
CAGSQRIGTGGNQPQHF	TGTGCCGGCAGTCAGAGAATAGGGACAGGGGGCAATCAGCCCCAGCATTTT	TRBV7-2	TRBJ1-5	few	TRBD1
CSADGTSGRRLDKQYF	TGCAGTGCTGATGGGACTAGCGGGAGAAGATTGGACAAGCAGTACTTC	TRBV20-1	TRBJ2-5	.	TRBD2
CASSSWVTEAFF	TGTGCCAGCAGCTCTTGGGTGACTGAAGCTTTCTTT	TRBV5-6	TRBJ1-1	.	.
CASSQEGSLSSYEQYF	TGTGCCAGCAGCCAAGAGGGCTCCCTAAGCTCCTACGAGCAGTACTTC	TRBV4-2	TRBJ2-7	few	.
CASSLEIASKGYTF	TGCGCCAGCAGCTTGGAAATTGCCTCGAAGGGCTACACCTTC	TRBV5-1	TRBJ1-2	few	.
CASSSGQEQETQYF	TGTGCCAGCAGCTCCGGACAGGAGCAAGAGACCCAGTACTTC	TRBV5-5	TRBJ2-5	.	TRBD1
CASSSPLGGWPHDTQYF	TGTGCCAGCAGCTCACCGTTGGGGGGATGGCCGCACGATACGCAGTATTTT	TRBV5-6	TRBJ2-3	few	.
CARRKMARQLTYEQYF	TGTGCCCGCAGGAAAATGGCCCGACAGCTTACCTACGAGCAGTACTTC	TRBV6-1	TRBJ2-7	.	.
CASSLGGQVDEQFF	TGTGCCAGCAGTTTAGGAGGGCAAGTCGATGAGCAGTTCTTC	TRBV28	TRBJ2-1	few	.
CASSPGGRGLETQYF	TGTGCCAGCAGCCCTGGGGGCAGGGGGCTGGAGACCCAGTACTTC	TRBV3-1	TRBJ2-5	few	TRBD1
CASSQVGETTEAFF	TGTGCCAGCAGCCAAGTCGGGGAGACCACTGAAGCTTTCTTT	TRBV4-2	TRBJ1-1	few	.
CASSSPGDRGEQYF	TGTGCCAGCAGTTCTCCGGGCGATAGGGGAGAGCAGTACTTC	TRBV27	TRBJ2-5	.	.
CASTSHYGTVCSYEQYF	TGTGCCAGCACCTCACACTATGGGACAGTATGCTCCTACGAGCAGTACTTC	TRBV9	TRBJ2-7	.	TRBD1
CASGFPRGAGGGDNVQFF	TGTGCTAGTGGTTTCCCCCGGGGGGCGGGGGGTGGTGACAATGTGCAGTTCTTC	TRBV12-5	TRBJ2-1	few	TRBD2
CASSLGAYSNQPQHF	TGTGCCAGCAGCTTAGGGGCCTATAGCAATCAGCCCCAGCATTTT	TRBV7-2	TRBJ1-5	.	.
CASSLGWGKANTEAFF	TGTGCCAGCAGCTTAGGCTGGGGGAAGGCAAACACTGAAGCTTTCTTT	TRBV7-6	TRBJ1-1	few	.
CASSQWTGGTGELFF	TGCGCCAGCAGCCAATGGACAGGTGGCACCGGGGAGCTGTTTTTT	TRBV4-1	TRBJ2-2	.	TRBD1
CASSEAVGLAKNIRYF	TGTGCCAGCAGTGAAGCGGTAGGGTTGGCCAAAAACATTCGGTACTTC	TRBV2	TRBJ2-4	.	.
CASSDNFEQYF	TGTGCCAGCAGCGATAACTTCGAGCAGTACTTC	TRBV28	TRBJ2-7	once	.
CSAAGGRSYNEQFF	TGCAGTGCCGCAGGGGGGCGCTCCTACAATGAGCAGTTCTTC	TRBV20-1	TRBJ2-1	few	.
CASSKPGTGGQQFF	TGTGCCAGCAGCAAACCCGGGACAGGGGGACAACAGTTCTTC	TRBV11-2	TRBJ2-1	.	TRBD1
CATERTTKNIQYF	TGTGCCACCGAGCGGACAACCAAAAACATTCAGTACTTC	TRBV15	TRBJ2-4	.	.
CSVERWTGELFF	TGCAGCGTTGAACGGTGGACCGGGGAGCTGTTTTTT	TRBV29-1	TRBJ2-2	few	.
CASSLGSGAPYNEQFF	TGTGCCAGCAGCTTAGGTAGCGGGGCCCCCTACAATGAGCAGTTCTTC	TRBV7-3	TRBJ2-1	.	TRBD2
CSARGGYTYEQYF	TGCAGTGCTAGAGGAGGCTACACCTACGAGCAGTACTTC	TRBV20-1	TRBJ2-7	.	.
CASSLVQGAGEQYF	TGTGCCAGCAGCTTGGTGCAGGGGGCCGGCGAGCAGTACTTC	TRBV5-4	TRBJ2-7	.	TRBD1
CASSIHRGLKTQYF	TGCGCCAGCAGCATTCACAGGGGCTTAAAGACCCAGTACTTC	TRBV5-1	TRBJ2-5	.	TRBD1